This T cell receptor beta chain appears in the sequencing data of a study of blood T cells in healthy people across ages (dated by TCRdb to about 2015). Regarding the research as a whole: In model experiments, template switching captured about one uniquely barcoded TCR beta cDNA molecule for every two T cells. The donors were split into four age groups: young (average around 15 years), middle-aged (about 40), aged (more than 60) and long-lived (about 74). To avoid experimental bias, donors of different ages were spread randomly across the sequencing lanes. The study measured age-related changes in TCR beta repertoire diversity using deep sequencing normalized with unique cDNA molecular identifiers. Two additional independent replicas of 1 million unique cDNA reads from the same blood draw were analyzed for two donors (one aged 18 to 30 and one aged 80 or older). Results the study describes overall, beyond this receptor: Total diversity estimates from one million sequenced T cells were considered lower bounds and underestimates. As age increased, observed TCR beta diversity per million T cells dropped in a roughly linear way, and a significant reduction was already evident by age 40. Because donor CMV infection status was unknown, age-related changes in expanded clonotypes were potentially confounded. Compared with the aged group, the long-lived group had more naive CD4+ T cells, fewer expanded clones and increased TCR diversity, suggesting age selection. Since profiling was done on bulk unsorted PBMCs, naive and antigen-experienced compartments could not be conclusively compared. Observed TCR beta diversity correlated strongly with the percentage of naive T cells measured by flow cytometry.

Via the germline V gene, CDR1 is SGHTA and CDR2 FQGTGA. The CDR3 numbers 15 residues from cysteine through phenylalanine. Here the CDR3 DNA is all that survives: 45 bases in frame from base 1. V trim: 5 bases; J trim: 4 bases; unmatched bases: 6. A few counts support this clonotype. Its cognate antigen has yet to be identified. Nothing much larger sits one base from this clone, and base qualities are not available. Donors were a few dozen systemically healthy Caucasian individuals from Russia aged roughly 6 to 100 years. Each donor gave 8 to 10 milliliters of peripheral blood, drawn into EDTA-treated Vacutainer tubes. PBMCs were isolated by Ficoll-Paque density-gradient centrifugation, with at least 7 million obtained per sample. Total RNA, at least 6 micrograms per sample, was extracted from PBMCs with Trizol reagent. Naive CD45RAhigh/CD27high T cell percentages were measured by flow cytometry on a PBMC aliquot from every donor.

The library was made by 5' RACE. Instrument on record: Illumina HiSeq 2500. A second about 7 to 11 cycle PCR used a sample-barcoded 5' primer and a J-beta primer mix. A template-switch 5' adaptor carrying 12 random nucleotides introduced a unique molecular identifier onto each TCR beta cDNA molecule. Each sample yielded at least 2.5 million CDR3-containing paired-end reads. All of the RNA was converted into first-strand cDNA using the Mint cDNA synthesis kit, with a TRBC-specific oligonucleotide serving as the primer. Following uracil-DNA glycosylase treatment, a first 18-cycle PCR with universal primers M1SS and BC2_uni_R was performed on all cDNA. The original methods were these. Normalization of each sample was performed by random selection of 1 million high-quality reads, each carrying a distinct molecular identifier. Reads sharing molecular identifiers were discarded rather than binned into consensus sequences. MiTCR, set to a Q25 quality threshold and the strictest error-elimination algorithm, was used for CDR3 identification, clonotype clustering and error correction. A nonparametric unseen species model using Euler transformation provided a lower-bound estimate of total TCR beta diversity. Using fastp at Q25 and MiXCR, TCRdb reprocessed the public reads and kept productive beta chains. Rows are combined by CDR3 protein, so each entry shows the most common genes and DNA. The V and J calls here are based on TCRdb, not the publication. Recorded for this sample are 590,000 or so distinct CDR3 sequences; 25% to 35% of them occurred a single time. Jointly, the top ten make up about a sixth of the sample.

Specimen: blood. This TCR came from a woman aged 80 or over in good health. The rearrangement joined TRBV7-3 to TRBJ2-5; 11 bases in between match TRBD1. The CDR3 region reads CASSDRTGGIETQYF. The DNA sequence is TGTGCCAGCAGCGATAGGACAGGGGGCATAGAGACCCAGTACTTC.